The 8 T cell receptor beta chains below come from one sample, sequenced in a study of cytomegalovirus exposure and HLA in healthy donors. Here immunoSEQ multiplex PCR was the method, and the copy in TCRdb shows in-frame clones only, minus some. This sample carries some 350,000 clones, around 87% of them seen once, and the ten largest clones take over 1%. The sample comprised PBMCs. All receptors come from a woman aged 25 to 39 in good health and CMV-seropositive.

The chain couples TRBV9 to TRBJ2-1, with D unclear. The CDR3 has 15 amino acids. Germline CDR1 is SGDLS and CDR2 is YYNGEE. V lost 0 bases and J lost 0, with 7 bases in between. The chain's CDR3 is CASSVAPSSYNEQFF. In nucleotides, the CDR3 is TGTGCCAGCAGCGTAGCGCCGAGCTCCTACAATGAGCAGTTCTTC.

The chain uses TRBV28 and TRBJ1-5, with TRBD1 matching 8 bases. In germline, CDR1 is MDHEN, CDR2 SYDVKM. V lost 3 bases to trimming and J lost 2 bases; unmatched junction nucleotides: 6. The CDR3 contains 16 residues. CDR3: CASSFARGQGNQPQHF. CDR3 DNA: TGTGCCAGCAGTTTTGCGAGGGGACAGGGCAATCAGCCCCAGCATTTT. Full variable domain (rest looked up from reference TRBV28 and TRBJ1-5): DVKVTQSSRYLVKRTGEKVFLECVQDMDHENMFWYRQDPGLGLRLIYFSYDVKMKEKGDIPEGYSVSREKKERFSLILESASTNQTSMYLCASSFARGQGNQPQHFGDGTRLSIL.

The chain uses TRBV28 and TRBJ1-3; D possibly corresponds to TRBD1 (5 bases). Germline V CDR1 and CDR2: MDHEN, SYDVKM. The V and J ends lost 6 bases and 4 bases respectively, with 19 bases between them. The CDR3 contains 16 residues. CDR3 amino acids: CASRRGTQWKGNTIYF. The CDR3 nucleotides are TGTGCCAGCAGGCGGGGGACGCAATGGAAGGGAAACACCATATATTTT.

CDR3 in amino acids: CASSLWVTGVVTEAFF. The CDR3 DNA is TGTGCCAGCAGCTTATGGGTGACAGGGGTGGTCACTGAAGCTTTCTTT. The chain couples TRBV7-8 to TRBJ1-1; TRBD1 aligns across 8 bases. The CDR3 runs to 16 residues. Germline CDR1 is SGHVS and CDR2 is FQNEAQ. J lost 4 bases, V lost 2 bases, and 9 bases had no gene match.

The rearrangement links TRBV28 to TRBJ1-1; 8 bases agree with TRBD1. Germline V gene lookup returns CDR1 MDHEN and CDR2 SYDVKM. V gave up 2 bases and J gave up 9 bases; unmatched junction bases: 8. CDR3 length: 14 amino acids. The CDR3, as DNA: TGTGCCAGCAGTTTAAATGGGCAGGGGGCGAAAGCTTTCTTT. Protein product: CASSLNGQGAKAFF.

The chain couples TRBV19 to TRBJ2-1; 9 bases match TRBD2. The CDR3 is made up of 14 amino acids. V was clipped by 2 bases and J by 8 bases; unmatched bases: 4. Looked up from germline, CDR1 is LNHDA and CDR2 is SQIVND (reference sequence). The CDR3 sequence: CASSILAGYYEQFF. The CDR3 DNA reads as TGTGCCAGTAGTATACTAGCGGGGTATTATGAGCAGTTCTTC.

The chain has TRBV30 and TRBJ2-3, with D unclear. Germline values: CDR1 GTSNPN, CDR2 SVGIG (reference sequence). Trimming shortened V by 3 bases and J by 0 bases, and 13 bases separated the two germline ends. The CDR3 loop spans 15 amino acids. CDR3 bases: TGTGCCTGGAGACCCCGGCAGTATAGCACAGATACGCAGTATTTT. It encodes CAWRPRQYSTDTQYF.

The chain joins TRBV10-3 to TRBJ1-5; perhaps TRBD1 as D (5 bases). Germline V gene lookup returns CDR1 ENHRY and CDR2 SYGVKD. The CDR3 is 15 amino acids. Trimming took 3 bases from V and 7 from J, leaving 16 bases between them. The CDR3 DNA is TGTGCCATCAGTGACCCCGAGGGGTACGGGCAGCCCCAGCATTTT. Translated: CAISDPEGYGQPQHF.